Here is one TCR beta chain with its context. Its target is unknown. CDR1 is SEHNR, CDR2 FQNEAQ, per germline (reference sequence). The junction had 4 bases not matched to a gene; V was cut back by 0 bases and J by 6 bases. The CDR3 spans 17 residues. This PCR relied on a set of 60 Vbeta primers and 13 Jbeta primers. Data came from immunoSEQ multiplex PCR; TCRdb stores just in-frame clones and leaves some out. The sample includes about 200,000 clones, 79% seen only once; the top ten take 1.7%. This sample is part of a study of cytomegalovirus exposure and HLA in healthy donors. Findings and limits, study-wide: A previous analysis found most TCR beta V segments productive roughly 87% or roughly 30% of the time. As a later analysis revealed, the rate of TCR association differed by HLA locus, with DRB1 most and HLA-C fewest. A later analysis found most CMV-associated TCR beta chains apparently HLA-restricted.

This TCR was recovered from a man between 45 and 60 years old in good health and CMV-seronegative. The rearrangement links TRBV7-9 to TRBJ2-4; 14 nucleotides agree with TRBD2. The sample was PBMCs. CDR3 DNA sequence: TGTGCCAGCAGCTTAGCGGGACTAGCGGGAGACGGAAACATTCAGTACTTC. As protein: CASSLAGLAGDGNIQYF.